The source of this T cell receptor beta chain is a study of T-cell reconstitution after alpha-beta-depleted transplantation in children. Study-level findings and limits: One year post-transplant, T-cell counts and diversity were largely derived from T cells produced anew. At around two months after transplant, the alpha-beta T cells were reportedly derived from several hundred expanded clones that came from non-depleted graft cells.

Worth noting for this clonotype: The antigen is unknown.

The germline V gene encodes CDR1 MNHNS and CDR2 SASEGT. The CDR3 covers 18 residues. After removal of 5 bases from V and 0 bases from J, the junction contained 6 bases not matched to a gene. Molecular barcoding with unique molecular identifiers was used for the TCRbeta library. TCRdb reprocessed the PCR reads via MiXCR and lists one record per CDR3 protein. This table holds 120,000 to 150,000 distinct CDR3 sequences, 7.5% to 9% found once. The origin of this receptor is a female patient between 2 and 15 years old who had a stem cell transplant for congenital amegakaryocytic thrombocytopenia, so the T cells may come from the graft donor. The specimen was PBMCs, mostly from graft donor cells, collected 180 days after TCRalphabeta/CD19-depleted stem cell transplant. The chain links TRBV6-1 to TRBJ2-3, with 15 bases fitting TRBD2. The CDR3 spells CASSRGLAGGPSTDTQYF. In nucleotides, the CDR3 is TGTGCCAGCAGTAGAGGACTAGCGGGAGGGCCTAGCACAGATACGCAGTATTTT.